Listed below are T cell receptor beta chains from one sample, sequenced in a study of CD8 T cells in ankylosing spondylitis. Each CDR3 protein is one row after TCRdb ran MiXCR on the 5' RACE reads. The data show hundreds of thousands of distinct CDR3 sequences, with about an eighth seen just once and more than 0.5% held by the top ten. The specimen was blood, either unsorted or a sorted T cell fraction (not recorded which). These receptors all come from a male donor with ankylosing spondylitis. CDR3s leave out the opening cysteine and the closing phenylalanine or tryptophan.

j_call v_call cdr3_aa
TRBJ2-1 TRBV12-3/TRBV12-4 ASSWTASSYNEQF
TRBJ2-6 TRBV7-9 ASSSGAGLGANVLT
TRBJ2-1 TRBV20-1 SARWNQQF
TRBJ2-7 TRBV25-1 ASSDPIAGGQDEQY
TRBJ2-1 TRBV20-1 SAREVGEQF
TRBJ2-5 TRBV7-7 ASSLVDLGTQY
TRBJ1-5 TRBV20-1 SARSSGTQPQH
TRBJ2-7 TRBV7-9 ASSYRESSYEQY
TRBJ2-1 TRBV29-1 SVEDIWGGEQF
TRBJ1-5 TRBV20-1 SGARRNQPQH
TRBJ2-7 TRBV5-1 ASSLTSYEQY
TRBJ2-3 TRBV7-9 ASSLTGAGDTQY
TRBJ2-3 TRBV15 ATSRDWPAGDTQY
TRBJ2-3 TRBV5-1 ASRRQDTDTQY
TRBJ2-7 TRBV6-5 ASSFHTATYEQY
TRBJ1-1 TRBV6-1 ASSDLQGVTEAF
TRBJ1-1 TRBV20-1 TPGDTEAF
TRBJ1-6 TRBV27 ASSLSQQYNSPLH
TRBJ2-5 TRBV20-1 RPMEGKRVETQY
TRBJ2-1 TRBV29-1 SVEGVGGGEQF
TRBJ2-3 TRBV20-1 SARGRGRDTQY
TRBJ1-2 TRBV6-5 ASSYSRAAGYT
TRBJ1-2 TRBV29-1 SVGEKGYT
TRBJ2-7 TRBV15 ATSRVRAGMNEQY
TRBJ1-3 TRBV4-2 ASSQAGYPGNTIY
TRBJ1-5 TRBV20-1 SATHNQPQH
TRBJ2-3 TRBV16 ASSYKGATGTDTQY
TRBJ2-7 TRBV9 ASSPSPSGVVD
TRBJ1-1 TRBV7-9 ASSFKGVNTEAF
TRBJ1-2 TRBV29-1 SVRIAPYGYT
TRBJ2-3 TRBV10-3 AMRAGGSTDTQY
TRBJ2-7 TRBV20-1 SARARTASSYEQY
TRBJ1-5 TRBV10-3 AISESWVGSNQPQH
TRBJ2-3 TRBV20-1 SVYTVSTDTQY
TRBJ1-1 TRBV27 ASSLYGTGSEAF
TRBJ1-6 TRBV3-1 ASSQVQYNSPLH
TRBJ1-2 TRBV18 ASSPTGGYGYT
TRBJ2-2 TRBV7-3 ASSYASGGANTGELF
TRBJ2-1 TRBV29-1 SVEEGRGSTYNEQF
TRBJ2-5 TRBV30 AWGGTGQETQY
TRBJ1-1 TRBV2 ASKLDAVNRAF
TRBJ2-7 TRBV4-2 ASSEGLAGYYEQY
TRBJ1-5 TRBV9 ASSVDGRTGSNQPQH
TRBJ2-7 TRBV25-1 ASKGVAGTGSSYEQY
TRBJ2-3 TRBV29-1 SLTSGSDTQY
TRBJ2-1 TRBV6-1 ATTTGSSYNEQF